This TCR beta chain comes out of a study of beta chain features in type 1 diabetes. Study information: Regarding age, gender and cell yields, patients proved similar to healthy donors.

TCRB transcripts that were expressed got sequenced, as all of the isolated RNA had been reverse transcribed. The average read count of naive, central memory and regulatory T cell samples was about 3.57 million. TCRdb's table, derived via immunoSEQ multiplex PCR, lists solely in-frame clones and lacks some. The repertoire holds some 44,000 clones, about 51% seen once, with 2.1% in the top ten. Comments on this clone: Mismatch with germline at one junction end may stem from a read error.

Germline CDR1 and CDR2: LGHNA and YNFKEQ. This CDR3 contains 16 residues. One heparinised draw of blood, averaging about 110 mL, came from each donor. This clonotype originated in a woman between 18 and 30 years old in good health. Sequencing was carried out using Tregs from blood. The chain employs TRBV4-2 and TRBJ2-1; D unresolved. The CDR3 spells CASSQALGAAYNEQLF. The CDR3 DNA sequence: TGTGCCAGCAGCCAGGCCCTAGGTGCGGCCTACAATGAGCAGCTCTTC.